These 27 T cell receptor beta chains originate from one sample sequenced in a study of cytomegalovirus exposure and HLA in healthy donors. The primer mix had 60 Vbeta and 13 Jbeta primers. The data were produced by immunoSEQ multiplex PCR, yet TCRdb's version contains in-frame clones alone and is incomplete. The table includes roughly 250,000 clones, 75% to 90% detected once. Sequenced: PBMCs. Receptors were obtained from a girl aged 2-9 years in good health and CMV-seronegative.

This chain links TRBV27 with TRBJ2-5, with D tentatively TRBD2 (6 bases). This CDR3 comprises 15 residues. Germline V gene lookup returns CDR1 MNHEY and CDR2 SMNVEV (reference sequence). V was shortened by 3 bases and J by 2 bases, with 13 bases between the two germline ends. CDR3 protein: CASSFPTSLQETQYF. The CDR3 DNA reads TGTGCCAGCAGTTTCCCCACTAGCTTACAAGAGACCCAGTACTTC.

CDR3 DNA sequence: TGTGCCAGCAGGCCCTTAGGCGGGAACACTGAAGCTTTCTTT. This codes for CASRPLGGNTEAFF. The chain combines TRBV7-4 with TRBJ1-1, with D uncertain. The V and J ends lost 6 bases and 1 base respectively, with 12 bases between them. Germline-derived CDR1 and CDR2 are SGHVT and SQSDAQ. This CDR3 comprises 14 residues.

This clone was detected once. This chain connects TRBV6-5 to TRBJ2-7; tentative D call: TRBD2 (6 bases). The CDR3 loop spans 14 amino acids. The germline V gene encodes CDR1 MNHEY and CDR2 SVGAGI. Trimming cost V 4 bases and J 4 bases, with 14 bases left between them. The CDR3 region is CASSWRETLYEQYF. The CDR3, as DNA: TGTGCCAGCAGTTGGAGGGAGACGTTATACGAGCAGTACTTC.

The rearrangement links TRBV7-2 to TRBJ2-2; D might be TRBD2 (5 bases). CDR1 SGHTA and CDR2 FQGNSA come from the germline V gene. CDR3 length equals 16 residues. V shed 4 bases and J shed 4 bases, with 16 bases lying between them. CDR3 sequence reads: CASSSRVAMITGELFF. The DNA of the CDR3 is TGTGCCAGCAGCTCGCGGGTGGCAATGATCACCGGGGAGCTGTTTTTT.

The rearrangement links TRBV5-1 to TRBJ2-1, with a weak D call TRBD2 (6 bases). V was pared by 2 bases and J by 7 bases, with 13 bases between. The CDR3 sequence is 14 residues long. From germline, CDR1 is SGHRS and CDR2 YFSETQ. In nucleotides, the CDR3 is TGCGCCAGCAGCTTAGGGCCTCGGGGGAATGAGCAGTTCTTC. The encoded protein is CASSLGPRGNEQFF.

This sequence joins TRBV5-1 and TRBJ2-1, with 14 bases aligning to TRBD2. V gave up 3 bases and J gave up 3 bases; unmatched junction bases: 8. The CDR3 runs 18 residues. In germline, CDR1 is SGHRS, CDR2 YFSETQ. The chain's CDR3 is CASSSQTSGGAGYNEQFF. The CDR3, as DNA: TGCGCCAGCAGCTCCCAGACTAGCGGGGGGGCCGGCTACAATGAGCAGTTCTTC.

With respect to this clone: Other DNA variants within this sample encode the same CDR3. The chain carries TRBV18 and TRBJ1-5; no reliable D call. The CDR3 runs 13 residues. In germline, CDR1 is KGHSH, CDR2 LQKENI. V gave up 3 bases and J gave up 2 bases, with 5 bases separating them. The CDR3 protein is CASSPEGNQPQHF. The DNA of the CDR3 is TGTGCCAGCTCACCGGAGGGCAATCAGCCCCAGCATTTT.

The chain uses TRBV5-4 and TRBJ2-7, with 9 nucleotides matching TRBD2. The CDR3 runs to 14 residues. Germline CDR1 SGHNT, CDR2 YYREEE (reference sequence). After removal of 5 bases from V and 6 bases from J, the junction contained 9 bases not matched to a gene. CDR3 sequence: CASSSAAGGTEQYF. CDR3 sequence (DNA): TGTGCCAGCAGTTCCGCAGCGGGAGGTACCGAGCAGTACTTC.

The chain combines TRBV5-8 with TRBJ2-5, with D uncertain. V was cut by 2 bases and J by 1 base, with 6 bases left in between. CDR3 length: 13 residues. From germline, CDR1 is SGHTS and CDR2 YDEGEE. CDR3 DNA: TGTGCCAGCAGCTTACAGATCCAAGAGACCCAGTACTTC. Amino acids: CASSLQIQETQYF.

This chain links TRBV28 with TRBJ1-1; 10 nucleotides match TRBD1. CDR1 is MDHEN and CDR2 is SYDVKM in the germline V gene. J gave up 2 bases and V 2 bases, and 8 bases lay outside the gene matches. The CDR3 has 17 residues. The CDR3 loop reads CASSLGPGQGTNTEAFF. As DNA, the CDR3 is TGTGCCAGCAGTTTAGGTCCGGGACAGGGGACTAACACTGAAGCTTTCTTT. The full variable domain, completed using reference TRBV28 and TRBJ1-1, is DVKVTQSSRYLVKRTGEKVFLECVQDMDHENMFWYRQDPGLGLRLIYFSYDVKMKEKGDIPEGYSVSREKKERFSLILESASTNQTSMYLCASSLGPGQGTNTEAFFGQGTRLTVV.

The chain joins TRBV7-8 to TRBJ2-3; 7 bases map to TRBD2. Unmatched junction bases numbered 6, after V lost 1 base and J lost 5 bases. CDR1 and CDR2 from the germline V gene are SGHVS and FQNEAQ. This CDR3 spans 15 amino acids. The CDR3: CASSLVGGRGDTQYF. The CDR3 DNA follows: TGTGCCAGCAGCTTAGTTGGCGGGAGAGGAGATACGCAGTATTTT.

V gene TRBV7-3 combines with J gene TRBJ2-6; possibly TRBD2 for D (5 bases). From germline, CDR1 is SGHTA and CDR2 FQGTGA. This CDR3 region has 16 residues. V lost 1 base and J 0 bases, leaving 7 bases between the germline ends. In nucleotides, the CDR3 is TGTGCCAGCAGCTTAATGGGAGTCTCTGGGGCCAACGTCCTGACTTTC. Translation gives CASSLMGVSGANVLTF.

The chain uses TRBV28 and TRBJ2-7; D remains unclear. Germline loops: CDR1 MDHEN, CDR2 SYDVKM. V lost 5 bases and J 1 base, leaving 12 bases between the germline ends. The CDR3 consists of 14 residues. This chain's CDR3 is CASSPHAQSYEQYF. In DNA form, the CDR3 reads TGTGCCAGCAGTCCTCACGCCCAGTCCTACGAGCAGTACTTC. The full variable domain, in which reference TRBV28 and TRBJ2-7 provide the parts outside the CDR3, is DVKVTQSSRYLVKRTGEKVFLECVQDMDHENMFWYRQDPGLGLRLIYFSYDVKMKEKGDIPEGYSVSREKKERFSLILESASTNQTSMYLCASSPHAQSYEQYFGPGTRLTVT.

V gene TRBV7-9 combines with J gene TRBJ1-1; D gene unclear. Between the trimmed V and J ends, which lost 5 bases and 0 bases, there was a span of 16 bases. There are 16 residues in the CDR3. The germline CDR1 and CDR2 sequences are SEHNR and FQNEAQ (reference sequence). The CDR3 here is CASSARRGLMNTEAFF. The CDR3 DNA reads TGTGCCAGCAGCGCCAGAAGAGGACTGATGAACACTGAAGCTTTCTTT.

The chain employs TRBV7-9 and TRBJ2-1; 8 positions match TRBD2. J lost 2 bases, V lost 1 base, and 4 bases had no gene match. The CDR3 runs to 16 residues. Germline assignment: CDR1 SEHNR and CDR2 FQNEAQ (reference sequence). The CDR3 DNA reads as TGTGCCAGCAGCTTAGATCGACTAGCGCCCTACAATGAGCAGTTCTTC. It codes for CASSLDRLAPYNEQFF.

The chain employs TRBV6-6 and TRBJ1-2, with 12 bases matching TRBD1. CDR1 is MNHNY, CDR2 SVGAGI, per germline (reference sequence). The CDR3 extends over 15 amino acids. V dropped 10 bases and J dropped 5; count of bases not matched to a gene: 11. This chain's CDR3 is CANAPGQGAVYGYTF. CDR3 in DNA: TGTGCCAACGCCCCGGGACAGGGGGCAGTGTATGGCTACACCTTC.

V is TRBV7-9 and J is TRBJ2-3; TRBD2 aligns across 12 bases. Germline-derived CDR1 and CDR2 are SEHNR and FQNEAQ (reference sequence). Trimming cost V 4 bases and J 3 bases; bases outside gene matches: 5. The CDR3 totals 16 residues. CDR3 sequence: CASSSLAGGLTDTQYF. The CDR3 DNA reads TGTGCCAGCAGCTCTCTAGCGGGGGGGTTGACAGATACGCAGTATTTT.

The chain is built from TRBV10-1 and TRBJ1-4, with D tentatively TRBD1 (5 bases). The CDR3 covers 17 residues. The germline gives CDR1 WNHNN, CDR2 SYGVQD (reference sequence). The ends were cut back, 5 bases at V and 4 bases at J, with 20 bases in the middle. The chain's CDR3 is CASSTPPRQIGNEKLFF. DNA of the CDR3: TGCGCCAGCAGTACACCACCCCGACAGATTGGTAATGAAAAACTGTTTTTT.

Only a few counts were recorded for this clone. The V call is TRBV29-1, the J call TRBJ2-3; D gene ambiguous. Between the trimmed V and J ends, which lost 6 bases and 4 bases, there was a span of 11 bases. The length of the CDR3 is 12 residues. Germline CDR1 SQVTM, CDR2 ANQGSEA. CDR3 coding DNA: TGCAGCGTGAAAAGTGGGCCAGATACGCAGTATTTT. Protein: CSVKSGPDTQYF.

The gene calls are TRBV5-1 and TRBJ1-1, with D possibly TRBD1 on 6 matching bases. This CDR3 spans 17 amino acids. Germline assignment: CDR1 SGHRS and CDR2 YFSETQ. V lost 4 bases, J lost 4 bases, and 23 bases lay in between. The DNA for the CDR3 is TGCGCCAGCAGCCCGAAAAGACAGGATTCGATCAGCACTGAAGCTTTCTTT. Translating gives CASSPKRQDSISTEAFF.

The gene calls are TRBV27 and TRBJ1-2; D possibly corresponds to TRBD1 (6 bases). V lost 5 bases to trimming and J lost 6 bases, with 16 bases between them. The CDR3 sequence is 14 residues long. CDR1 and CDR2 (germline): MNHEY, SMNVEV (reference sequence). CDR3 nucleotide sequence: TGTGCCAGCAGTCCAAGGGGGGGTCCGGATGGCTACACCTTC. Its protein is CASSPRGGPDGYTF.

The J gene is TRBJ2-7, the V gene TRBV28; D possibly corresponds to TRBD2 (6 bases). The CDR3 sequence is 13 residues long. Germline V gives CDR1 MDHEN, CDR2 SYDVKM. Trimming shortened V by 5 bases and J by 3 bases, and 11 bases separated the two germline ends. This CDR3 is CASSGRRGYEQYF. The CDR3 nucleotides read TGTGCCAGCAGTGGTCGGAGGGGCTACGAGCAGTACTTC.

The J gene is TRBJ2-3, the V gene TRBV16, with D maybe TRBD1 (5 bases). This CDR3 has 17 amino acids. Trimming removed 4 bases at V and 2 bases at J, with 19 bases between. Germline CDR1 is KGHSY and CDR2 is FQNENV. For the CDR3, the DNA is TGTGCCAGCAGCCGGCTCGATGGGGCAAGACACACAGATACGCAGTATTTT. It specifies CASSRLDGARHTDTQYF.

The chain employs TRBV15 and TRBJ1-2, with 10 bases fitting TRBD1. Trimming removed 3 bases from V and 0 bases from J; junction bases left unmatched: 4. The length of the CDR3 is 16 residues. Per the germline V gene, CDR1 is LNHNV and CDR2 is YYDKDF (reference sequence). The CDR3 loop is CATSRGTGAPNYGYTF. CDR3 DNA: TGTGCCACCAGCAGGGGGACAGGGGCTCCTAACTATGGCTACACCTTC.

This chain joins TRBV28 and TRBJ1-5; a weak D match, TRBD1 (5 bases). Per the germline V gene, CDR1 is MDHEN and CDR2 is SYDVKM. This CDR3 spans 15 amino acids. V lost 7 bases and J lost 2, with 15 bases in between. The CDR3 coding sequence is TGTGCCAGCACCCTTGGGGTAGGGGGCAATCAGCCCCAGCATTTT. This encodes CASTLGVGGNQPQHF.

The rearrangement uses TRBV7-9 and TRBJ2-4; the match to TRBD2 covers 10 bases. The germline gives CDR1 SEHNR, CDR2 FQNEAQ (reference sequence). The CDR3 length is 16 residues. V lost 1 base to trimming and J lost 4 bases; unmatched junction nucleotides: 4. CDR3 DNA: TGTGCCAGCAGCTTAGAACTAGCGGGAATAAAAAACATTCAGTACTTC. Its protein is CASSLELAGIKNIQYF.

The chain links TRBV7-8 to TRBJ1-3; no firm D call. The V end was cut by 0 bases, the J end by 3 bases, with 6 bases between. This CDR3 contains 14 residues. CDR1 is SGHVS, CDR2 FQNEAQ, per germline. CDR3 DNA sequence: TGTGCCAGCAGCTTAGCCTTCTTTGGAAACACCATATATTTT. It translates to CASSLAFFGNTIYF.